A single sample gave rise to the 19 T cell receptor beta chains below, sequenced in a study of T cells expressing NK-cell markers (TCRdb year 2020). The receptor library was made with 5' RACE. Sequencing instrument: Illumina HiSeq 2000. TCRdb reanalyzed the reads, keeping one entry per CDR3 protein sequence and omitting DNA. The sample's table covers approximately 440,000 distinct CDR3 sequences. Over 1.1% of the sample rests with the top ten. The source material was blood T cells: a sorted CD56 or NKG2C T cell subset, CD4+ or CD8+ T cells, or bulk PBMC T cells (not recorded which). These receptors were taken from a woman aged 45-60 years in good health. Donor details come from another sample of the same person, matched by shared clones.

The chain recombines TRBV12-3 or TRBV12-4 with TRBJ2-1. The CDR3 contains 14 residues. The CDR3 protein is CASTLQPNPSEQFF.

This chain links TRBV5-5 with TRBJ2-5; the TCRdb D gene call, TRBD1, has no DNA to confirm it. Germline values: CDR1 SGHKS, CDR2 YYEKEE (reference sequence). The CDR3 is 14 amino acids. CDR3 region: CASRRDRGQETQYF.

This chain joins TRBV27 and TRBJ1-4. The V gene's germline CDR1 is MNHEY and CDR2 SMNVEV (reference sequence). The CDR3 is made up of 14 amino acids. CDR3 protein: CASSLRATHEKLFF.

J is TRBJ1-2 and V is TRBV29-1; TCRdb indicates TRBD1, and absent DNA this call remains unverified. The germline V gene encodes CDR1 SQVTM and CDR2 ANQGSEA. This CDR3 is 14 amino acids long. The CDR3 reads CSLDSPGTGGGYTF.

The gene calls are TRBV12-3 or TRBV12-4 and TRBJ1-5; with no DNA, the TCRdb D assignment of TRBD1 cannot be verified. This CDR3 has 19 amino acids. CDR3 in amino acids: CASSLGRGGGRDGNQPQHF.

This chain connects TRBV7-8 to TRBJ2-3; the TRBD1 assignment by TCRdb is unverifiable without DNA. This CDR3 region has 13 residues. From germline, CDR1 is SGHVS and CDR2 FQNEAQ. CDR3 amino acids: CASSASKGVKQYF.

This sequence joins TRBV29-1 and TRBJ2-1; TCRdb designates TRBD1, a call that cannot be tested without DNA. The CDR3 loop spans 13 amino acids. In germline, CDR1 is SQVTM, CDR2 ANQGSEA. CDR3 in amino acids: CSPDRERDNEQFF.

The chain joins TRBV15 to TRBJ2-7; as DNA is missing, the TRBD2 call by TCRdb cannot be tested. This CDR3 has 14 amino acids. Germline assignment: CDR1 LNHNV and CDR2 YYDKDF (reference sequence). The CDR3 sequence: CASAGRERFSEQYF.

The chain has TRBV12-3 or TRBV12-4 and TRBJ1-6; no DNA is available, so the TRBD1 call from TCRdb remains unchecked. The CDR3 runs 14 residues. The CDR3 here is CASSRHPGNSPLHF.

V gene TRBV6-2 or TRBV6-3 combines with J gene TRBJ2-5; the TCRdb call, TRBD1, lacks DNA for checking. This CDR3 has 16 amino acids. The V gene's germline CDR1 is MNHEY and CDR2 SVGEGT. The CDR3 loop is CASSYGQGPKQETQYF.

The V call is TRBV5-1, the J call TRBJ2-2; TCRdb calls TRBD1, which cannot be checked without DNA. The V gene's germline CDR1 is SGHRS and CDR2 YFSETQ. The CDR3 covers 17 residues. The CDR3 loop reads CASSWGSGGPDTGELFF.

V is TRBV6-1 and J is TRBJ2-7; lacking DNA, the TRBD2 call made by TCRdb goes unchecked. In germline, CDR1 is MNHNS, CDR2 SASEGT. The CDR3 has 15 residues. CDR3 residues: CASSETGEIPYEQYF.

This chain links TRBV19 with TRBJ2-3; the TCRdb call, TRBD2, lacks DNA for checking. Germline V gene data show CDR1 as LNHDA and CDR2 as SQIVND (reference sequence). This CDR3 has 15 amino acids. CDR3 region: CASRPGLGDTDTQYF.

The CDR3 loop is CASSPGREDRYF. The chain combines TRBV28 with TRBJ2-7; as DNA is missing, the TRBD2 call by TCRdb cannot be tested. Germline CDR1 is MDHEN and CDR2 is SYDVKM. This CDR3 region has 12 residues.

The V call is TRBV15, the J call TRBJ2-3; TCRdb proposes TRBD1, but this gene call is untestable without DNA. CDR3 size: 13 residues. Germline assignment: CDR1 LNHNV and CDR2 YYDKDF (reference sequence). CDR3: CATGQGDTDTQYF.

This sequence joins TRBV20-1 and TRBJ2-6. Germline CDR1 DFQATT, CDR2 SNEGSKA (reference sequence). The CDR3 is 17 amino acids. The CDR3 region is CSARGRFGGSGANVLTF.

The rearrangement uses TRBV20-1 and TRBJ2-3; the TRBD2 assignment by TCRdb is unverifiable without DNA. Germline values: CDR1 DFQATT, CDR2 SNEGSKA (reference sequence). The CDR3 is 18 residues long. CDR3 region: CSARVAIGEREGTDTQYF.

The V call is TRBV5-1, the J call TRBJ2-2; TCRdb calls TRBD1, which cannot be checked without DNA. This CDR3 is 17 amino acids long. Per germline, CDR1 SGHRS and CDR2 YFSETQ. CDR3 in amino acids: CASSLAGGIPPSGELFF.

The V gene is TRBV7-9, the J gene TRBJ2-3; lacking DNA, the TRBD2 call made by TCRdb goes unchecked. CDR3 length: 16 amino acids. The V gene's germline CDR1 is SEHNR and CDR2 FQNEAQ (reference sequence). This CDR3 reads CASSTRLAGGRDTQYF.